This T cell receptor beta chain was sequenced for a study of T cells in Graves' hyperthyroidism and ophthalmopathy. Study in general: Peripheral blood was collected at initial diagnosis, before any treatment.

A remark on this clonotype: Antigen specificity is unknown.

CDR3 length: 21 amino acids. V was clipped by 0 bases and J by 1 base, with 28 bases between them. The germline V gene has CDR1 SQVTM and CDR2 ANQGSEA. Amplification targeted TCR beta CDR3 regions from RNA transcripts. An initial round of RT-PCR targeting the TCR CDR3 relied on the HTBI primer set. TCRdb processed the multiplex PCR reads anew with MiXCR; each CDR3 protein has one entry. The table includes approximately 620,000 distinct CDR3 sequences, 15% to 20% detected once. Whole-study results and caveats: Ophthalmopathy, as predicted by the model, came a median approximately 6.5 months after the prediction.

This chain connects TRBV29-1 to TRBJ2-1, with a possible D match to TRBD1 (6 bases). Material for sequencing was blood. The clonotype was recovered from a woman between 40 and 50 years old with Graves' ophthalmopathy. CDR3 nucleotide sequence: TGCAGCGTTGAAGATCTTCGCGGACCACGTAATACAGGGAATTCCTACAATGAGCAGTTCTTC. Protein: CSVEDLRGPRNTGNSYNEQFF.